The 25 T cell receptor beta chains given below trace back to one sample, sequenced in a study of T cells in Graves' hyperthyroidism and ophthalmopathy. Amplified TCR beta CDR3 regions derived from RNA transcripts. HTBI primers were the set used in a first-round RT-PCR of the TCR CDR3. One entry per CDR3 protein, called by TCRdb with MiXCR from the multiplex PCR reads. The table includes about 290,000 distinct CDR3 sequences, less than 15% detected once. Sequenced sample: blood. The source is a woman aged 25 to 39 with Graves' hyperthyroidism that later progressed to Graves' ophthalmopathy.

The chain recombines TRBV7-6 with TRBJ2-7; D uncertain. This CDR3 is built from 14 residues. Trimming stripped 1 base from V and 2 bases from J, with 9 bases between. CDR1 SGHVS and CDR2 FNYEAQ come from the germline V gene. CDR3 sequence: CASSLGQLPYEQYF. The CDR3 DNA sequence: TGTGCCAGCAGCTTAGGGCAGCTGCCCTACGAGCAGTACTTC.

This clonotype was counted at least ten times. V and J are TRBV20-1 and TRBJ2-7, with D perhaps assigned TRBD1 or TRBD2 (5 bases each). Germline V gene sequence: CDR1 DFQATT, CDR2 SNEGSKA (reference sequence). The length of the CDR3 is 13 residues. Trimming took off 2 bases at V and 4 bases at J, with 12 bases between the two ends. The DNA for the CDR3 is TGCAGTGCTAGATCCGGGACCACTTACGAGCAGTACTTC. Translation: CSARSGTTYEQYF.

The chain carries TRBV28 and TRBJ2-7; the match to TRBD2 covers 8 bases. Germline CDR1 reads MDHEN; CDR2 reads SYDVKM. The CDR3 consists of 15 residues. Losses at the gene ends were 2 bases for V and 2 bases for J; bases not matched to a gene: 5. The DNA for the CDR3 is TGTGCCAGCAGTTTAACCACTAGCGGAGCCTACGAGCAGTACTTC. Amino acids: CASSLTTSGAYEQYF.

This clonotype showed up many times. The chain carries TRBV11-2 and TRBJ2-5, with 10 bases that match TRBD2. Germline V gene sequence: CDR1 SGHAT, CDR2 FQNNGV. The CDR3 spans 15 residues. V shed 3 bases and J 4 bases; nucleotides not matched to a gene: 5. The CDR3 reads CASSLTGLAAETQYF. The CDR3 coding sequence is TGTGCCAGCAGCTTGACCGGACTAGCGGCAGAGACCCAGTACTTC. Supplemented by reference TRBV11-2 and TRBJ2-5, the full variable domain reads EAGVAQSPRYKIIEKRQSVAFWCNPISGHATLYWYQQILGQGPKLLIQFQNNGVVDDSQLPKDRFSAERLKGVDSTLKIQPAKLEDSAVYLCASSLTGLAAETQYFGPGTRLLVL.

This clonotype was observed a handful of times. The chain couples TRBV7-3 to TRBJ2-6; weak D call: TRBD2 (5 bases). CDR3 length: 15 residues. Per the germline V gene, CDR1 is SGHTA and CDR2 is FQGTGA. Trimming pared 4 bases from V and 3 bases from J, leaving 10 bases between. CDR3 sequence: CASSSLEGGANVLTF. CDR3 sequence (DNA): TGTGCCAGCAGCTCCCTCGAGGGTGGGGCCAACGTCCTGACTTTC.

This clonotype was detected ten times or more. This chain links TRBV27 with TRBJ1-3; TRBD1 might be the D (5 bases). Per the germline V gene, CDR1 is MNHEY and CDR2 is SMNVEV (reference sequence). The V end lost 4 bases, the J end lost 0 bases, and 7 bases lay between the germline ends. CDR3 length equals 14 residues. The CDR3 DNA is TGTGCCAGCAGTTCGGACAACTCTGGAAACACCATATATTTT. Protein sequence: CASSSDNSGNTIYF.

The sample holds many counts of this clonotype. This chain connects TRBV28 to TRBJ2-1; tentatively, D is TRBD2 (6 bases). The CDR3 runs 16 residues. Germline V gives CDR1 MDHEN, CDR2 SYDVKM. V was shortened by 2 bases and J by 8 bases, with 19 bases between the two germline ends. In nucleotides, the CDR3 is TGTGCCAGCAGTTTACGGGGGAGTGGTTTATTCGATGAGCAGTTCTTC. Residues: CASSLRGSGLFDEQFF.

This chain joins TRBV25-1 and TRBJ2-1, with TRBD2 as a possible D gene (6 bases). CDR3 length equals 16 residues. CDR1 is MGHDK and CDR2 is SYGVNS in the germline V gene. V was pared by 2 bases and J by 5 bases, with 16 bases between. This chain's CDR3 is CASSEMGLGKHNEQFF. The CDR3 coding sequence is TGTGCCAGCAGTGAAATGGGACTGGGCAAACACAATGAGCAGTTCTTC.

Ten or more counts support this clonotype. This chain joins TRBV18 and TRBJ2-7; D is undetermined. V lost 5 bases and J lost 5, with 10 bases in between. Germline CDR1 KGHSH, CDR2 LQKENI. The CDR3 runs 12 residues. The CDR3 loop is CASSSWTDEQYF. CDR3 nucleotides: TGTGCCAGCTCATCGTGGACCGACGAGCAGTACTTC.

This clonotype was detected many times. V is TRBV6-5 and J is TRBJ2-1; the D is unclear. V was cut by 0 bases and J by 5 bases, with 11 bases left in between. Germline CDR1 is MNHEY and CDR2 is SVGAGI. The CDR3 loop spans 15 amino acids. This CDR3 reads CASSYSGLAHNEQFF. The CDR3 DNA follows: TGTGCCAGCAGTTACTCGGGGTTAGCCCACAATGAGCAGTTCTTC.

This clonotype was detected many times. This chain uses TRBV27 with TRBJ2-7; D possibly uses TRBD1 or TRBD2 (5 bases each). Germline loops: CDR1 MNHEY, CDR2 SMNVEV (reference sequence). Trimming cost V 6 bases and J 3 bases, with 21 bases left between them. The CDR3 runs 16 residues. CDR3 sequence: CASSLTTGTYNYEQYF. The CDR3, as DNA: TGTGCCAGCAGCCTGACAACCGGGACGTATAACTACGAGCAGTACTTC.

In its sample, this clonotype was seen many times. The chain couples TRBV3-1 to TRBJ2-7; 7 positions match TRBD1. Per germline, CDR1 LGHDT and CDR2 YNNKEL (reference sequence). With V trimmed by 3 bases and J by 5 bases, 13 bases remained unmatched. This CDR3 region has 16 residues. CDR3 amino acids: CASSHYPGTAADEQYF. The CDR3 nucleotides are TGTGCCAGCAGCCACTATCCCGGGACAGCCGCCGACGAGCAGTACTTC.

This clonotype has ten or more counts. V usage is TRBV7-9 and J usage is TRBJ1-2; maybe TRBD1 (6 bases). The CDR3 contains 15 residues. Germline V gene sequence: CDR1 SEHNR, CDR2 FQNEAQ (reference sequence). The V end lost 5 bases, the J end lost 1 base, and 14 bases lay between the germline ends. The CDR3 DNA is TGTGCCAGCAGCACTAGGACAGACCATAACTATGGCTACACCTTC. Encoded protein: CASSTRTDHNYGYTF.

CDR3 DNA: TGTGCCAGCAGCGCCTGGGAGTCGGCAGGGGAATCCGGGGAGCTGTTTTTT. Its protein product is CASSAWESAGESGELFF. The gene calls are TRBV9 and TRBJ2-2; D is possibly TRBD1 (6 bases). The CDR3 sequence is 17 residues long. V lost 3 bases, J lost 6 bases, and 21 bases lay in between. CDR1 is SGDLS, CDR2 YYNGEE, per germline.

The CDR3 DNA reads as TGTGCCAGCAGCACAGCGACCCAGGGGAACACTGAAGCTTTCTTT. As protein: CASSTATQGNTEAFF. The chain employs TRBV5-6 and TRBJ1-1; D perhaps matches TRBD1 (5 bases). Germline V gives CDR1 SGHDT, CDR2 YYEEEE. This CDR3 comprises 15 residues. Trimming took off 4 bases at V and 1 base at J, with 14 bases between the two ends. The full variable domain, its missing parts supplied by reference TRBV5-6 and TRBJ1-1, is DAGVTQSPTHLIKTRGQQVTLRCSPKSGHDTVSWYQQALGQGPQFIFQYYEEEERQRGNFPDRFSGHQFPNYSSELNVNALLLGDSALYLCASSTATQGNTEAFFGQGTRLTVV.

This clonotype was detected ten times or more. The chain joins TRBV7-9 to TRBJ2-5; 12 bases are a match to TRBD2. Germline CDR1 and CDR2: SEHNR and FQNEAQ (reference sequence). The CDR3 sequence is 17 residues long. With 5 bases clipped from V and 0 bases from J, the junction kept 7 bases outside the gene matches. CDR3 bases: TGTGCCAGCAGCACCGGGACTAGCGGGCGGAACCAAGAGACCCAGTACTTC. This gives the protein CASSTGTSGRNQETQYF.

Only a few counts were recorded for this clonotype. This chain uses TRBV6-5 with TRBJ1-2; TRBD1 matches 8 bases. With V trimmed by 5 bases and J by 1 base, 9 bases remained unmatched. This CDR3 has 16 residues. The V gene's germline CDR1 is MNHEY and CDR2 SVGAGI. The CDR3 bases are TGTGCCAGCAGTAACCTGGGACAGGCCAGTAACTATGGCTACACCTTC. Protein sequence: CASSNLGQASNYGYTF.

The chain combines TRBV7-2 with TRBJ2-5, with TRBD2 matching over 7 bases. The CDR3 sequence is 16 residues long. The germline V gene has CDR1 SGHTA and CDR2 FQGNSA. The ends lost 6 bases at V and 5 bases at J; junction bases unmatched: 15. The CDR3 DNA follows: TGTGCCAGCAGGCCGGGGAGGGAGTTCCTCTTGGAGACCCAGTACTTC. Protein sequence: CASRPGREFLLETQYF.

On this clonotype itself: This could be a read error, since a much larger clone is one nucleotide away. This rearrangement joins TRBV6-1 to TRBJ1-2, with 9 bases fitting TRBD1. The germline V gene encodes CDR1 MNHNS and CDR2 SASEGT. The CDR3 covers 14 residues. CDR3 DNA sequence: TGTGCCAGCAGGCGGACAGGGGTTGGCAATGGCCACACCTTC. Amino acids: CASRRTGVGNGHTF.

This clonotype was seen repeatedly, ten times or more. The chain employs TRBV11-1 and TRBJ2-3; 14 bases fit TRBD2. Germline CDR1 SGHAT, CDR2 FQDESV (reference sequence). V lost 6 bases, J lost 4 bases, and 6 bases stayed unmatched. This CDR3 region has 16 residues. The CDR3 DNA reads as TGTGCCAGCAGAAGGGGACTAGCGGGAGATGCAGATACGCAGTATTTT. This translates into CASRRGLAGDADTQYF.

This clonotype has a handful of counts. CDR3 amino acids: CASSAGPQETQYF. The DNA of the CDR3 is TGTGCCAGCAGCGCCGGGCCGCAAGAGACCCAGTACTTC. This rearrangement joins TRBV9 to TRBJ2-5; D unclear. V was clipped by 3 bases and J by 2 bases, with 8 bases between them. Germline CDR1 reads SGDLS; CDR2 reads YYNGEE. CDR3 length equals 13 residues. Based on the CDR3 plus reference TRBV9 and TRBJ2-5, the full variable domain is DSGVTQTPKHLITATGQRVTLRCSPRSGDLSVYWYQQSLDQGLQFLIQYYNGEERAKGNILERFSAQQFPDLHSELNLSSLELGDSALYFCASSAGPQETQYFGPGTRLLVL.

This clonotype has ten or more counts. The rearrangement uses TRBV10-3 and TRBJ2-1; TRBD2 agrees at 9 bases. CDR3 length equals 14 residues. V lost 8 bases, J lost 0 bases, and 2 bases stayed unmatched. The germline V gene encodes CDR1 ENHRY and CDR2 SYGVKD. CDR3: CAILAGNSYNEQFF. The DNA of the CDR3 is TGTGCCATCCTAGCGGGAAACTCCTACAATGAGCAGTTCTTC.

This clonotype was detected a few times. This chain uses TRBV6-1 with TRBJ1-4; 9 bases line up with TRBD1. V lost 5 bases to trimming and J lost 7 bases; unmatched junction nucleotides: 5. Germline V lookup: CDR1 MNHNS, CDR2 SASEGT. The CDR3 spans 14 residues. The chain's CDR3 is CASSPGTGSEKLFF. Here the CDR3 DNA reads TGTGCCAGCAGTCCCGGGACAGGGAGTGAAAAACTGTTTTTT.

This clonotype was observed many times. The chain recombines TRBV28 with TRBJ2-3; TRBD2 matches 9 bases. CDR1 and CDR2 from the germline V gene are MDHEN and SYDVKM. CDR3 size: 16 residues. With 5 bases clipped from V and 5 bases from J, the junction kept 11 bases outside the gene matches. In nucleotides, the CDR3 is TGTGCCAGCAGTCGATACCGAGCGGGAGGCGGAGATACGCAGTATTTT. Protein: CASSRYRAGGGDTQYF.

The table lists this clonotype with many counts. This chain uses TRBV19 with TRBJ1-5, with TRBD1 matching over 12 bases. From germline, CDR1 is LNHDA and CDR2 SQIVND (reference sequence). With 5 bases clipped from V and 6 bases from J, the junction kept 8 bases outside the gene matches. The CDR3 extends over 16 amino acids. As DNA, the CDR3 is TGTGCCAGTAGTCCCCGGGACAGGGGGCTCAGTCAGCCCCAGCATTTT. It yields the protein CASSPRDRGLSQPQHF.